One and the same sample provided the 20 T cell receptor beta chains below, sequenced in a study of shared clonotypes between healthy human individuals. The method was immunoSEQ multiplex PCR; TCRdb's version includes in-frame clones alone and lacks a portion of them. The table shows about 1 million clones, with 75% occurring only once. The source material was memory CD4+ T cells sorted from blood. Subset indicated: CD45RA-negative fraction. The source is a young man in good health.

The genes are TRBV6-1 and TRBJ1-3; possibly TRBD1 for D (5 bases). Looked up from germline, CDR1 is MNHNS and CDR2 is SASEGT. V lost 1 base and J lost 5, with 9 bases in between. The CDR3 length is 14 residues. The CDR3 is CASSEGGARNTIYF. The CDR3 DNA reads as TGTGCCAGCAGTGAAGGTGGGGCCCGAAACACCATATATTTT.

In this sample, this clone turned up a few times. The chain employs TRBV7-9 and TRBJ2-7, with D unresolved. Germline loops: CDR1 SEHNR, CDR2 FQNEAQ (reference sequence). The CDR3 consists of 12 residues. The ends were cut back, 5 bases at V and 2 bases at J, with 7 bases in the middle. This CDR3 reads CASSPAAYEQYF. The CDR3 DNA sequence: TGTGCCAGCAGCCCCGCTGCCTACGAGCAGTACTTC.

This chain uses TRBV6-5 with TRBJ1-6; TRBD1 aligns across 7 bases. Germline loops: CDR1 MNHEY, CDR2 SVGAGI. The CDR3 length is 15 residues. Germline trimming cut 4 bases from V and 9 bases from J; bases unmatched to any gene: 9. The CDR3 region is CASSLRTGPISPLHF. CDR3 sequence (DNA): TGTGCCAGCAGTTTGAGGACAGGCCCCATTTCACCCCTCCACTTT.

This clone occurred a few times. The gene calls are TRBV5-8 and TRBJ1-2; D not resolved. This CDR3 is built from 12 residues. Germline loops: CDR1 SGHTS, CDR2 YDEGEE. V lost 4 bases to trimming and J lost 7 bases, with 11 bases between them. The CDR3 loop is CASSLVRSGYTF. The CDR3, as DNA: TGTGCCAGCAGCCTCGTCCGCTCTGGCTACACCTTC.

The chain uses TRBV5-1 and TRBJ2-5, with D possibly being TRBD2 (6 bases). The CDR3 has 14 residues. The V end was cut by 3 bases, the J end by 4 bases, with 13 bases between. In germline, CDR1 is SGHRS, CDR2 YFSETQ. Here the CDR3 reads CASSSGLGRETQYF. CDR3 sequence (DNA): TGCGCCAGCAGCTCGGGACTGGGGCGAGAGACCCAGTACTTC.

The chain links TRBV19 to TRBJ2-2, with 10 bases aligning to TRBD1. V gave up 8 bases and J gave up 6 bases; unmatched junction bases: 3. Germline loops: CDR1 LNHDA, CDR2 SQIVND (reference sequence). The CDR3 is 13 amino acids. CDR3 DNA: TGTGCCAGTGATGGACAGGGGGCCGGGGAGCTGTTTTTT. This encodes CASDGQGAGELFF.

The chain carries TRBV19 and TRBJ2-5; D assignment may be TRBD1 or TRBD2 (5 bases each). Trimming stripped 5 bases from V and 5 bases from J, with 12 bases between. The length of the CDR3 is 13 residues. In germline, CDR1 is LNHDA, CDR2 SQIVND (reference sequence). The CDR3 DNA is TGTGCCAGTAGTCCCTGGGGGAGTGAGACCCAGTACTTC. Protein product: CASSPWGSETQYF.

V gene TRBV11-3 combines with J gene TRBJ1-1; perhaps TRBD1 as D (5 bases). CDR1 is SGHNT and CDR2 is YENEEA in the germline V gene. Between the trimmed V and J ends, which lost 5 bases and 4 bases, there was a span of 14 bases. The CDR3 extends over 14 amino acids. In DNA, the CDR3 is TGTGCCAGCAGCCCAGGGCCAGGCCGCACTGAAGCTTTCTTT. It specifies CASSPGPGRTEAFF.

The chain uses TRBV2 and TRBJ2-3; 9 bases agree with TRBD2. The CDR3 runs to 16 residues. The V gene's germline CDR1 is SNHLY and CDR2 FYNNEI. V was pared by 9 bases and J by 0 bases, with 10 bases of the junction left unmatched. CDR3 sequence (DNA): TGTGCCAGTTTGTACGGACTAGCGTTGAGCACAGATACGCAGTATTTT. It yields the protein CASLYGLALSTDTQYF.

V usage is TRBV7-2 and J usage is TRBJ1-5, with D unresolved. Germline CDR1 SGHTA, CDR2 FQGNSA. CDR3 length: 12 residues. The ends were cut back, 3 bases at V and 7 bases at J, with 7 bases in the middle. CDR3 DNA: TGTGCCAGCAGCTTGGATGCCCAGCCCCAGCATTTT. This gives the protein CASSLDAQPQHF.

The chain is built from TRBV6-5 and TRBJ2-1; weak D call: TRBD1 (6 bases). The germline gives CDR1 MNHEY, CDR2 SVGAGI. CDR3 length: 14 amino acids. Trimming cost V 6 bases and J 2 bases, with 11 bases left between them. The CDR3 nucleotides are TGTGCCAGCAGCTTCAAGGGGGCCTACAATGAGCAGTTCTTC. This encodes CASSFKGAYNEQFF.

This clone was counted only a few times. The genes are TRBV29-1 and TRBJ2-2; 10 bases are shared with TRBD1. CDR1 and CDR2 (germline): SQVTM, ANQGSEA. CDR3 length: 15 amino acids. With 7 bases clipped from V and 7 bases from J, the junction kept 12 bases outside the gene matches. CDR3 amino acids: CSGKSGTGDIGELFF. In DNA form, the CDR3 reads TGCAGCGGGAAGAGCGGGACAGGGGACATCGGGGAGCTGTTTTTT.

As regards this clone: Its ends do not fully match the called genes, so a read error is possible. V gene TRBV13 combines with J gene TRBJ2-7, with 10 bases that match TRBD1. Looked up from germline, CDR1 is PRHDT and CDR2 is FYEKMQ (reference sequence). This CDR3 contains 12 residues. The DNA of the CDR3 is TGTGCCAGCAGCTTAGAGGGGACAGGGGTTCAATTC. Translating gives CASSLEGTGVQF.

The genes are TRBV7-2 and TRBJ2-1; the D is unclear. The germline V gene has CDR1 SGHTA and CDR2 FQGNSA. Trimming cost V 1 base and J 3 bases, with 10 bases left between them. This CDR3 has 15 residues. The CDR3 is CASSLGWGYYNEQFF. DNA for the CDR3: TGTGCCAGCAGCTTAGGGTGGGGATACTACAATGAGCAGTTCTTC.

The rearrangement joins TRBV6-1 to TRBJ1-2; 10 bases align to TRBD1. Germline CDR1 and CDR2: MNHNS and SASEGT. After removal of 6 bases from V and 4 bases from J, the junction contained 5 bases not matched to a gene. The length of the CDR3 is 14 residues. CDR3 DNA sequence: TGTGCCAGCAGCGCGACAGGGGGCGCCTATGGCTACACCTTC. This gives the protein CASSATGGAYGYTF.

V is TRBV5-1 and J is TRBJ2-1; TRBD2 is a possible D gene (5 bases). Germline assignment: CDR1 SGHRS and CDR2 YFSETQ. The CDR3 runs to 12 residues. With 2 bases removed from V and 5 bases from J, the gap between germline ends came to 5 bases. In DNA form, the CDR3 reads TGCGCCAGCAGCTTCGGGGACAATGAGCAGTTCTTC. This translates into CASSFGDNEQFF. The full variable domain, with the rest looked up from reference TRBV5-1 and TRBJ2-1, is KAGVTQTPRYLIKTRGQQVTLSCSPISGHRSVSWYQQTPGQGLQFLFEYFSETQRNKGNFPGRFSGRQFSNSRSEMNVSTLELGDSALYLCASSFGDNEQFFGPGTRLTVL.

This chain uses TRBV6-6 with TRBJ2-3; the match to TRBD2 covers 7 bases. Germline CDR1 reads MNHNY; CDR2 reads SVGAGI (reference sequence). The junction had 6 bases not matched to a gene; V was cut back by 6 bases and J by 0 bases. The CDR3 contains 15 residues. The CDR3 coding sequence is TGTGCCAGCAGCCCAGCGGGGTTGAGCACAGATACGCAGTATTTT. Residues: CASSPAGLSTDTQYF.

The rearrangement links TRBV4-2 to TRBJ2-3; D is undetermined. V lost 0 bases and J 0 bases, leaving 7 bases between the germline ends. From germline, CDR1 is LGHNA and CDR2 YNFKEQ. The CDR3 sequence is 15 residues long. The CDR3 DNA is TGTGCCAGCAGCCAAGACGGCACCAGCACAGATACGCAGTATTTT. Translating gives CASSQDGTSTDTQYF.

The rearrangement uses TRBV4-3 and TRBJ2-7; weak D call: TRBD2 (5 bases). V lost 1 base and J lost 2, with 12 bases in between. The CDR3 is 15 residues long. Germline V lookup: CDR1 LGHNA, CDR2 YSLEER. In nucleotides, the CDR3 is TGCGCCAGCAGCCAAGGGCTAGGAGGAACCTACGAGCAGTACTTC. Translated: CASSQGLGGTYEQYF.

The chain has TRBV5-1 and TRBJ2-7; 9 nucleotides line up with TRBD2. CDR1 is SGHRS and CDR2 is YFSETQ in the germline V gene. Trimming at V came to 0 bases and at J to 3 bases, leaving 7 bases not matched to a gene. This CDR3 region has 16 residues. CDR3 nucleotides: TGCGCCAGCAGCTTGGCCGGGGGACTAGCAAGCTACGAGCAGTACTTC. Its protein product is CASSLAGGLASYEQYF. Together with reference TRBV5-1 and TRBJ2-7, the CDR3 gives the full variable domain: KAGVTQTPRYLIKTRGQQVTLSCSPISGHRSVSWYQQTPGQGLQFLFEYFSETQRNKGNFPGRFSGRQFSNSRSEMNVSTLELGDSALYLCASSLAGGLASYEQYFGPGTRLTVT.